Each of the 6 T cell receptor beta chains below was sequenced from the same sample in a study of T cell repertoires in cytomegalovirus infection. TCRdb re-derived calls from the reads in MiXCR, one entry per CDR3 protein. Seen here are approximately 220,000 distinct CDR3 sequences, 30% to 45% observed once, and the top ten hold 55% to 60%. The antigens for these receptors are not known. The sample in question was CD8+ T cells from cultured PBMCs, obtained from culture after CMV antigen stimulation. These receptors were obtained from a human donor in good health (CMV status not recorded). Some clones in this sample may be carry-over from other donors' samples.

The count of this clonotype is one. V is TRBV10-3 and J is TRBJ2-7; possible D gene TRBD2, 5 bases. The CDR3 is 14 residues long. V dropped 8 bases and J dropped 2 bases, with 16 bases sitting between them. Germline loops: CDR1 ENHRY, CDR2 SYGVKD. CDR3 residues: CAIRNGEGPYEQYF. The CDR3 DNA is TGTGCCATCCGCAACGGAGAGGGCCCCTACGAGCAGTACTTC.

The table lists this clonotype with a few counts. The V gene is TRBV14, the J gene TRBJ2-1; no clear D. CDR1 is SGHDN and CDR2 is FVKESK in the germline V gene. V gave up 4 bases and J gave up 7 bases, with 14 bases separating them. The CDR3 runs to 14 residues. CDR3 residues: CASSPPLQANEQFF. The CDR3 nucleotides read TGTGCCAGCAGCCCCCCACTGCAAGCGAATGAGCAGTTCTTC.

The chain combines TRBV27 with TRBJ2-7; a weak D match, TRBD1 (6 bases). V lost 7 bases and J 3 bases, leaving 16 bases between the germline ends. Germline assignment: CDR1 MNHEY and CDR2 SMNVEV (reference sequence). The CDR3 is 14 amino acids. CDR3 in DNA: TGTGCCAGCACTCCCTCAGGGGCCGGCTACGAGCAGTACTTC. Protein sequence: CASTPSGAGYEQYF.

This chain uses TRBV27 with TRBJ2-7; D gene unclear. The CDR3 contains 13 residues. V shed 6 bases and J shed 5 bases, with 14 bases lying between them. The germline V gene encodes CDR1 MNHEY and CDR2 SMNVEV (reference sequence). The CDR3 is CASRGVPAHEQYF. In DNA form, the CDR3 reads TGTGCCAGCAGGGGCGTCCCCGCCCACGAGCAGTACTTC.

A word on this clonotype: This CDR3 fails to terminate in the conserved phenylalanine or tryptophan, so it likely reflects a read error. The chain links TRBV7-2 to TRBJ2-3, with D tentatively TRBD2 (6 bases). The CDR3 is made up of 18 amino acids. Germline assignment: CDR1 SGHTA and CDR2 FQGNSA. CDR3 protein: CASRKTPKVGGRSDTQYL. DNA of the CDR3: TGTGCAAGCAGAAAAACCCCTAAAGTGGGAGGCCGGTCAGATACGCAGTATTTA.

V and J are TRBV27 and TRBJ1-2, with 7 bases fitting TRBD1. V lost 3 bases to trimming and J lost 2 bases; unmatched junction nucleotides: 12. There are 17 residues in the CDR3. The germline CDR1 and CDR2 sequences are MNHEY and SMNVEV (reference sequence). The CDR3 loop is CASSFKRQGQQNYGYTF. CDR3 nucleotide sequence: TGTGCCAGCAGTTTTAAGCGGCAGGGACAGCAAAACTATGGCTACACCTTC.